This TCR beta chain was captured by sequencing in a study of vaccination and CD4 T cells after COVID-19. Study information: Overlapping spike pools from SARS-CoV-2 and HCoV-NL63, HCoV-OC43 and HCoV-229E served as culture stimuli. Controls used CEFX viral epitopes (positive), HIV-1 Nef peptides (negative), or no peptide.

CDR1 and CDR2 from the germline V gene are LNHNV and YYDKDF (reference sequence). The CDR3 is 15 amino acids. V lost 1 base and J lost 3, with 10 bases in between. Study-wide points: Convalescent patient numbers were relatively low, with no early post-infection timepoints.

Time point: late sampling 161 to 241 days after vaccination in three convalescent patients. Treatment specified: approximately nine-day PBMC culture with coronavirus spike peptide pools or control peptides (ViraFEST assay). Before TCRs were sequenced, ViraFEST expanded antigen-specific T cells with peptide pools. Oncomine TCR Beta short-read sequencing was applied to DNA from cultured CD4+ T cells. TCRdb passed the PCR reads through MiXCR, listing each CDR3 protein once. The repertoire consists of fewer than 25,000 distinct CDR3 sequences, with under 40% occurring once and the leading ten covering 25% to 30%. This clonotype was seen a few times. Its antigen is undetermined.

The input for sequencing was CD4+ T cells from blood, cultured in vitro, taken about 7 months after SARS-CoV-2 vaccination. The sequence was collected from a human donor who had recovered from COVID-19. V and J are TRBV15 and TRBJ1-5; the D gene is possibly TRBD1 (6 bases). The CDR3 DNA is TGTGCCACCAGCAGAGTTAGGACAGACAATCAGCCCCAGCATTTT. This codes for CATSRVRTDNQPQHF.